Following are 31 T cell receptor beta chains from one sample sequenced in a study of cytomegalovirus exposure and HLA in healthy donors. Sequenced by immunoSEQ multiplex PCR; TCRdb stores in-frame clones only, minus some. The sample has some 150,000 clones; 80% to 95% are singletons. The sequenced material came from PBMCs. The source of these receptors is a man aged 18 to 30 in good health and CMV-seronegative.

This clone was seen once. The chain is built from TRBV21-1 and TRBJ2-2; the D call in the table, TRBD1, was not verified against the DNA. TRBV21-1 is a recognized pseudogene. The CDR3 has 14 amino acids. This CDR3 is CASGLRRPTGELFF. CDR3 nucleotide sequence: TGTGCCAGCGGCCTCAGGCGCCCTACCGGGGAGCTGTTTTTT.

J is TRBJ2-3 and V is TRBV15; the D is unclear. This CDR3 has 14 amino acids. V lost 1 base to trimming and J lost 2 bases, with 7 bases between them. The germline V gene has CDR1 LNHNV and CDR2 YYDKDF (reference sequence). The CDR3 protein is CATSRVVYTDTQYF. The CDR3 DNA follows: TGTGCCACCAGCAGAGTCGTCTACACAGATACGCAGTATTTT.

The chain carries TRBV7-9 and TRBJ1-4, with a tentative D call TRBD1 (5 bases). Trimming cost V 4 bases and J 4 bases, with 13 bases left between them. The length of the CDR3 is 15 residues. Germline V gene data show CDR1 as SEHNR and CDR2 as FQNEAQ (reference sequence). CDR3 bases: TGTGCCAGCAGCTCAGGGCGACAGATTAATGAAAAACTGTTTTTT. It yields the protein CASSSGRQINEKLFF.

The gene calls are TRBV27 and TRBJ1-6; 7 nucleotides line up with TRBD1. CDR1 and CDR2 (germline): MNHEY, SMNVEV (reference sequence). The V gene end was trimmed by 0 bases and the J gene end by 7 bases; junction bases not matched to a gene: 15. This CDR3 is built from 19 residues. In nucleotides, the CDR3 is TGTGCCAGCAGTTTATCCTCCCCTCCTCGGGACAGTCTAAATTCACCCCTCCACTTT. It encodes CASSLSSPPRDSLNSPLHF.

The J gene is TRBJ1-5, the V gene TRBV18; 9 bases map to TRBD1. From germline, CDR1 is KGHSH and CDR2 LQKENI. Trimming at V came to 3 bases and at J to 7 bases, leaving 10 bases not matched to a gene. CDR3 length: 16 amino acids. In DNA form, the CDR3 reads TGTGCCAGCTCACCCGACCTGGGACAGGGCCGGCAGCCCCAGCATTTT. It specifies CASSPDLGQGRQPQHF.

This chain joins TRBV5-1 and TRBJ2-2; possible D gene TRBD1, 6 bases. Germline lookup yields CDR1 SGHRS and CDR2 YFSETQ. V gave up 7 bases and J gave up 3 bases, with 13 bases separating them. The CDR3 runs to 14 residues. CDR3 in DNA: TGCGCCAGCGAGAGCAGGGGATACACCGGGGAGCTGTTTTTT. This encodes CASESRGYTGELFF.

This chain uses TRBV18 with TRBJ2-3, with 7 bases fitting TRBD2. The germline CDR1 and CDR2 sequences are KGHSH and LQKENI. CDR3 size: 15 residues. The ends lost 3 bases at V and 5 bases at J; junction bases unmatched: 8. The CDR3 spells CASSPPSIAGDTQYF. CDR3 DNA sequence: TGTGCCAGCTCACCCCCCTCGATAGCGGGAGATACGCAGTATTTT.

This chain uses TRBV7-2 with TRBJ2-3; TRBD2 matches 11 bases. The V and J ends lost 3 bases and 0 bases, in that order; junction bases with no gene match: 2. The CDR3 sequence is 16 residues long. Germline V gene sequence: CDR1 SGHTA, CDR2 FQGNSA. CDR3 bases: TGTGCCAGCAGCTTGGGACTAGCGGCAAGCACAGATACGCAGTATTTT. It encodes CASSLGLAASTDTQYF.

The chain employs TRBV6-6 and TRBJ2-7; 10 bases map to TRBD1. The ends lost 6 bases at V and 2 bases at J; junction bases unmatched: 4. CDR3 size: 14 residues. The germline gives CDR1 MNHNY, CDR2 SVGAGI (reference sequence). In DNA form, the CDR3 reads TGTGCCAGCAGGGGAGGACAGGGGGCCTACGAGCAGTACTTC. Its translation: CASRGGQGAYEQYF.

This clone was detected only once. The rearrangement joins TRBV4-1 to TRBJ2-1; 8 bases match TRBD2. Germline V gene data show CDR1 as MGHRA and CDR2 as YSYEKL. V lost 0 bases, J lost 0 bases, and 7 bases stayed unmatched. This CDR3 is built from 18 residues. CDR3: CASSQDSRTSLSYNEQFF. The DNA of the CDR3 is TGCGCCAGCAGCCAAGATAGTCGGACTAGCCTCTCCTACAATGAGCAGTTCTTC.

Regarding this clone: Other nucleotide sequences in the sample specify the same CDR3. The chain couples TRBV11-2 to TRBJ1-1; TRBD1 aligns across 7 bases. The V gene's germline CDR1 is SGHAT and CDR2 FQNNGV. With V trimmed by 7 bases and J by 2 bases, 7 bases remained unmatched. The CDR3 is 14 amino acids. CDR3 sequence: CASTRDRVNTEAFF. The CDR3, as DNA: TGTGCCAGCACCAGAGACAGGGTCAACACTGAAGCTTTCTTT.

The chain combines TRBV7-2 with TRBJ2-3; TRBD2 agrees at 8 bases. Germline assignment: CDR1 SGHTA and CDR2 FQGNSA. The V segment lost 1 base and the J segment 2 bases; nucleotides outside the gene matches: 11. The CDR3 runs to 18 residues. CDR3 sequence: CASSLVSGLAGNTDTQYF. The CDR3 bases are TGTGCCAGCAGCTTAGTATCTGGACTAGCAGGAAACACAGATACGCAGTATTTT.

Only a few counts were recorded for this clone. The rearrangement uses TRBV5-6 and TRBJ2-3; 11 bases map to TRBD1. CDR1 is SGHDT, CDR2 YYEEEE, per germline. CDR3 length: 15 amino acids. With 5 bases clipped from V and 3 bases from J, the junction kept 5 bases outside the gene matches. The CDR3 sequence: CASRPGTGGTDTQYF. The CDR3 bases are TGTGCCAGCAGGCCCGGGACAGGGGGAACAGATACGCAGTATTTT.

The chain employs TRBV7-9 and TRBJ2-4; no clear D. V was cut by 5 bases and J by 0 bases, with 14 bases left in between. Germline loops: CDR1 SEHNR, CDR2 FQNEAQ (reference sequence). The CDR3 is 16 amino acids. CDR3 in amino acids: CASSPNPTQAKNIQYF. The CDR3 bases are TGTGCCAGCAGCCCTAACCCGACACAAGCCAAAAACATTCAGTACTTC.

The chain combines TRBV29-1 with TRBJ2-1; no clear D. The germline V and J ends were trimmed by 4 bases and 5 bases, with 15 bases remaining between them. In germline, CDR1 is SQVTM, CDR2 ANQGSEA. The CDR3 spans 14 residues. The CDR3 reads CSVVRTPRDNEQFF. The CDR3 nucleotides are TGCAGCGTTGTGAGAACCCCGCGCGACAATGAGCAGTTCTTC.

This sequence joins TRBV5-1 and TRBJ2-5, with 7 bases identical to TRBD1. The CDR3 has 15 amino acids. With V trimmed by 4 bases and J by 2 bases, 8 bases remained unmatched. The V gene's germline CDR1 is SGHRS and CDR2 YFSETQ. Here the CDR3 reads CASSSYSRGQETQYF. DNA for the CDR3: TGCGCCAGCAGCAGCTACTCCAGGGGGCAAGAGACCCAGTACTTC. Complete variable domain (other parts from reference TRBV5-1 and TRBJ2-5): KAGVTQTPRYLIKTRGQQVTLSCSPISGHRSVSWYQQTPGQGLQFLFEYFSETQRNKGNFPGRFSGRQFSNSRSEMNVSTLELGDSALYLCASSSYSRGQETQYFGPGTRLLVL.

The V call is TRBV19, the J call TRBJ2-4; 8 positions agree with TRBD1. Per the germline V gene, CDR1 is LNHDA and CDR2 is SQIVND (reference sequence). The CDR3 totals 17 residues. V lost 5 bases to trimming and J lost 5 bases; unmatched junction nucleotides: 14. The CDR3 is CASSVTRPGTGENIQYF. The CDR3 DNA reads TGTGCCAGTAGTGTAACACGCCCGGGGACAGGCGAAAACATTCAGTACTTC.

The J gene is TRBJ2-7, the V gene TRBV2; 7 bases match TRBD2. The germline V gene encodes CDR1 SNHLY and CDR2 FYNNEI. The CDR3 contains 13 residues. V lost 8 bases to trimming and J lost 4 bases; unmatched junction nucleotides: 8. CDR3 amino acids: CASAGERSYEQYF. CDR3 nucleotides: TGTGCCAGCGCGGGGGAGAGGTCGTACGAGCAGTACTTC.

The chain employs TRBV9 and TRBJ1-5, with a tentative D call TRBD1 (5 bases). V was shortened by 0 bases and J by 6 bases, with 10 bases between the two germline ends. Germline CDR1 SGDLS, CDR2 YYNGEE. This CDR3 has 14 amino acids. The CDR3 nucleotides are TGTGCCAGCAGCGTAGGGTCAGGGTTTCAGCCCCAGCATTTT. Translated: CASSVGSGFQPQHF.

The gene calls are TRBV5-1 and TRBJ2-3; 10 bases fit TRBD2. Trimming cost V 6 bases and J 4 bases; bases outside gene matches: 8. Per germline, CDR1 SGHRS and CDR2 YFSETQ. CDR3 length equals 15 residues. CDR3 bases: TGCGCCAGCAATAGCGGGAGGAAGCCCGCAGATACGCAGTATTTT. Its translation: CASNSGRKPADTQYF. Variable domain in full (rest from reference TRBV5-1 and TRBJ2-3): KAGVTQTPRYLIKTRGQQVTLSCSPISGHRSVSWYQQTPGQGLQFLFEYFSETQRNKGNFPGRFSGRQFSNSRSEMNVSTLELGDSALYLCASNSGRKPADTQYFGPGTRLTVL.

This clone was picked up a small number of times. The chain is built from TRBV9 and TRBJ2-1, with 7 bases that match TRBD2. The CDR3 covers 13 residues. V lost 6 bases and J lost 8; bases outside the gene matches: 8. CDR1 is SGDLS, CDR2 YYNGEE, per germline. CDR3 nucleotides: TGTGCCAGCAATTTAGCGGGCATCCATGAGCAGTTCTTC. Amino acids: CASNLAGIHEQFF.

This clone occurred once. V is TRBV19 and J is TRBJ1-2, with TRBD1 matching over 10 bases. Unmatched junction bases numbered 8, after V lost 3 bases and J lost 4 bases. CDR1 is LNHDA and CDR2 is SQIVND in the germline V gene (reference sequence). This CDR3 contains 16 residues. This CDR3 reads CASSIGGGQGVYGYTF. The DNA of the CDR3 is TGTGCCAGTAGTATCGGGGGCGGACAGGGGGTCTATGGCTACACCTTC.

V is TRBV27 and J is TRBJ1-5; 9 nucleotides agree with TRBD1. Germline lookup yields CDR1 MNHEY and CDR2 SMNVEV (reference sequence). CDR3 length: 14 amino acids. Trimming cost V 4 bases and J 4 bases; bases outside gene matches: 2. The CDR3 sequence is CASSWTGANQPQHF. The CDR3 nucleotides are TGTGCCAGCAGTTGGACAGGGGCAAATCAGCCCCAGCATTTT.

The gene calls are TRBV4-1 and TRBJ2-2; D not resolved. Germline V gene data show CDR1 as MGHRA and CDR2 as YSYEKL. The V gene lost 1 base and the J gene lost 4 bases, with 10 bases spanning the gap. The CDR3 runs 15 residues. This chain's CDR3 is CASSQAPRGTGELFF. CDR3 nucleotides: TGCGCCAGCAGCCAAGCGCCACGCGGCACCGGGGAGCTGTTTTTT.

The chain links TRBV7-6 to TRBJ1-6; TRBD1 aligns across 7 bases. CDR1 and CDR2 from the germline V gene are SGHVS and FNYEAQ. After removal of 5 bases from V and 6 bases from J, the junction contained 4 bases not matched to a gene. This CDR3 is built from 14 residues. The CDR3 DNA sequence: TGTGCCAGCAGCCCCAGGGACAGTAATTCACCCCTCCACTTT. Its protein product is CASSPRDSNSPLHF.

The CDR3, as DNA: TGTGCCAGCAGCTTCTTTGGGGAGGTCAAAAACATTCAGTACTTC. Protein: CASSFFGEVKNIQYF. This chain uses TRBV5-6 with TRBJ2-4; D possibly corresponds to TRBD2 (6 bases). The CDR3 contains 15 residues. CDR1 is SGHDT, CDR2 YYEEEE, per germline. V lost 2 bases and J 3 bases, leaving 12 bases between the germline ends.

The CDR3 sequence is CASSLVTDRGEYEQYV. The CDR3 coding sequence is TGTGCCAGCAGCTTAGTTACAGACCGGGGGGAATACGAGCAGTACGTC. The gene calls are TRBV7-7 and TRBJ2-7; 7 bases are a match to TRBD2. Germline values: CDR1 SSHAT, CDR2 FNYEAQ (reference sequence). With 1 base clipped from V and 4 bases from J, the junction kept 10 bases outside the gene matches. The CDR3 is 16 amino acids.

The J gene is TRBJ1-2, the V gene TRBV7-2, with D unresolved. Between the trimmed V and J ends, which lost 2 bases and 8 bases, there was a span of 18 bases. CDR3 size: 15 residues. CDR1 is SGHTA and CDR2 is FQGNSA in the germline V gene. The CDR3 DNA follows: TGTGCCAGCAGCTTAATGGCCCGGGAGGCGGAAGGCTACACCTTC. Its translation: CASSLMAREAEGYTF.

The chain uses TRBV5-4 and TRBJ2-3; possible D gene TRBD2, 5 bases. The V end was cut by 4 bases, the J end by 0 bases, with 9 bases between. The CDR3 has 14 residues. The germline CDR1 and CDR2 sequences are SGHNT and YYREEE (reference sequence). The CDR3 reads CASSPEASTDTQYF. The CDR3 region has the DNA TGTGCCAGCAGCCCGGAGGCCAGCACAGATACGCAGTATTTT.

The chain combines TRBV19 with TRBJ1-1; 7 nucleotides align to TRBD1. V lost 5 bases, J lost 5 bases, and 8 bases stayed unmatched. CDR3 length: 14 residues. The germline CDR1 and CDR2 sequences are LNHDA and SQIVND (reference sequence). The CDR3, as DNA: TGTGCCAGTAGTGTCACAGGGGTGCGGACTGAAGCTTTCTTT. Its translation: CASSVTGVRTEAFF. Together with reference TRBV19 and TRBJ1-1, the CDR3 gives the full variable domain: DGGITQSPKYLFRKEGQNVTLSCEQNLNHDAMYWYRQDPGQGLRLIYYSQIVNDFQKGDIAEGYSVSREKKESFPLTVTSAQKNPTAFYLCASSVTGVRTEAFFGQGTRLTVV.

This sequence joins TRBV6-1 and TRBJ1-2; maybe TRBD1 (6 bases). Per germline, CDR1 MNHNS and CDR2 SASEGT. CDR3 length equals 14 residues. The V end was cut by 0 bases, the J end by 5 bases, with 10 bases between. CDR3 amino acids: CASSEAGTSYGYTF. CDR3 nucleotide sequence: TGTGCCAGCAGTGAAGCGGGGACAAGTTATGGCTACACCTTC.